This is a list of T cell receptor beta chains from one sample in a study of regulatory T cells in long-lasting Graves disease. TCRdb recomputed calls from the reads with MiXCR, one row per CDR3 protein. The sample lists over 850 distinct CDR3 sequences; approximately 86% were seen once. Sample: peripheral blood mononuclear cells (PBMCs), taken with antithyroid drug treatment, in newly diagnosed or persistent Graves disease (not recorded which). All receptors come from a young man with Graves disease. CDR3s include the opening cysteine and the closing phenylalanine or tryptophan. A D gene is named only where the DNA matches it firmly. Size values are once, few and many counts, or a class for expanded clones, and some rows have none.

clone size	J gene	V gene	D gene	CDR3 protein	CDR3 DNA
NA	TRBJ2-5	TRBV12-3/TRBV12-4	NA	CASSPGQYETQYF	TGTGCCAGCAGTCCAGGACAGTATGAGACCCAGTACTTC
NA	TRBJ1-2	TRBV30	NA	CAWGETLILDGYTF	TGTGCCTGGGGGGAAACCTTGATCCTGGATGGCTACACCTTC
NA	TRBJ1-3	TRBV28	NA	CASSSETVGNTIYF	TGTGCCAGCAGTTCGGAGACAGTAGGAAACACCATATATTTT
NA	TRBJ1-1	TRBV3-1	NA	CASSFDRGGNTEAFF	TGTGCCAGCAGCTTTGATAGGGGTGGGAACACTGAAGCTTTCTTT
NA	TRBJ1-2	TRBV29-1	TRBD1	CSVPGQGDYGYTF	TGCAGCGTACCGGGACAGGGGGACTATGGCTACACCTTC
NA	TRBJ1-3	TRBV12-3/TRBV12-4	NA	CASSSGISGNTIYF	TGTGCCAGCAGTTCTGGCATCTCTGGAAACACCATATATTTT
NA	TRBJ2-2	TRBV24-1	NA	CATSDLQTELFF	TGTGCCACCAGTGATTTGCAGACGGAGCTGTTTTTT
NA	TRBJ1-2	TRBV29-1	TRBD1	CSGGQGNYGYTF	TGCAGCGGTGGACAGGGGAACTATGGCTACACCTTC
NA	TRBJ2-5	TRBV10-1	NA	CGGDGAGKDETQYF	TGCGGGGGAGATGGGGCAGGGAAGGACGAGACCCAGTACTTC
NA	TRBJ1-2	TRBV12-3/TRBV12-4	TRBD1	CASSLRQGQTDGYTF	TGTGCCAGCAGTCTCCGACAGGGACAGACCGATGGCTACACCTTC
NA	TRBJ2-3	TRBV18	TRBD1	CASSPPGQGPDTQYF	TGTGCCAGCTCACCACCGGGACAGGGCCCAGATACGCAGTATTTT
once	TRBJ2-7	TRBV7-2	TRBD1	CASSLEPGTGDEQYF	TGTGCCAGCAGCTTAGAACCCGGGACAGGGGACGAGCAGTACTTC
NA	TRBJ2-3	TRBV6-2/TRBV6-3	NA	CASSYLQWGAVDTQYF	TGTGCCAGCAGTTACCTCCAATGGGGGGCGGTGGATACGCAGTATTTT
NA	TRBJ2-1	TRBV4-1	NA	CASSQESNEQFF	TGCGCCAGCAGCCAAGAAAGTAATGAGCAGTTCTTC
NA	TRBJ2-1	TRBV12-3/TRBV12-4	NA	CASSQEKWDNEQFF	TGTGCCAGCAGTCAAGAGAAATGGGACAATGAGCAGTTCTTC
few	TRBJ2-3	TRBV5-4	NA	CASSLGGIRGVDTQYF	TGTGCCAGCAGCTTGGGCGGGATCCGAGGTGTGGATACGCAGTATTTT
NA	TRBJ1-1	TRBV27	NA	CASGELNTEAFF	TGTGCCAGCGGGGAATTGAACACTGAAGCTTTCTTT
NA	TRBJ1-5	TRBV29-1	TRBD1	CSVADRGTQPQHF	TGCAGCGTGGCCGACAGGGGTACTCAGCCCCAGCATTTT
NA	TRBJ2-7	TRBV6-5	TRBD2	CASSYLAGGYEQYF	TGTGCCAGCAGTTATCTAGCGGGAGGCTACGAGCAGTACTTC
NA	TRBJ2-1	TRBV11-2	NA	CASSLKAGTYNEQFF	TGTGCCAGCAGCTTGAAAGCCGGCACCTACAATGAGCAGTTCTTC
once	TRBJ2-6	TRBV7-3	NA	CASSPDRSGANVLTF	TGTGCCAGCAGCCCCGACAGGTCTGGGGCCAACGTCCTGACTTTC
once	TRBJ2-1	TRBV11-2	TRBD2	CASSLEGSLAGQNEQFF	TGTGCCAGCAGCTTAGAGGGGAGTCTAGCGGGACAGAATGAGCAGTTCTTC
NA	TRBJ2-1	TRBV11-2	NA	CASSRHSGAASYNEQFF	TGTGCCAGCAGCCGACATAGCGGAGCAGCCTCCTACAATGAGCAGTTCTTC
few	TRBJ2-1	TRBV2	NA	CASSQSDEQFF	TGTGCCAGCAGTCAGTCTGATGAGCAGTTCTTC
NA	TRBJ2-3	TRBV7-2	NA	CASSLRVSHTDTQYF	TGTGCCAGCAGCCTAAGGGTTTCCCACACAGATACGCAGTATTTT
once	TRBJ1-6	TRBV7-2	TRBD1	CASSLDWTGLSPLHF	TGTGCCAGCAGCTTGGACTGGACAGGCCTTTCACCCCTCCACTTT
NA	TRBJ2-7	TRBV29-1	TRBD1	CSVEVGTGGYEQYF	TGCAGCGTTGAAGTGGGGACAGGGGGTTACGAGCAGTACTTC
once	TRBJ1-5	TRBV18	NA	CASPVNRGNQPQHF	TGTGCCAGCCCCGTCAACAGGGGCAATCAGCCCCAGCATTTT
NA	TRBJ2-1	TRBV4-1	TRBD2	CASRAAGGPYNEQFF	TGCGCCAGCAGGGCAGCGGGAGGGCCCTACAATGAGCAGTTCTTC
NA	TRBJ2-1	TRBV11-2	NA	CASSLIPPRENNEQFF	TGTGCCAGCAGCTTAATTCCTCCAAGGGAGAACAATGAGCAGTTCTTC
NA	TRBJ1-5	TRBV7-2	NA	CASSARATLNQPQHF	TGTGCCAGCAGCGCGAGAGCTACTCTTAATCAGCCCCAGCATTTT
NA	TRBJ2-6	TRBV27	NA	CASRGYSGANVLTF	TGTGCCAGCAGGGGATACTCTGGGGCCAACGTCCTGACTTTC
NA	TRBJ2-5	TRBV2	NA	CASSEGETQYF	TGTGCCAGCAGTGAAGGAGAGACCCAGTACTTC
NA	TRBJ2-7	TRBV12-3/TRBV12-4	NA	CASSLGGVTYEQYF	TGTGCCAGCAGTTTAGGAGGCGTGACTTACGAGCAGTACTTC
NA	TRBJ1-2	TRBV10-3	NA	CAISEARIYGYTF	TGTGCCATCAGTGAGGCCAGGATATATGGCTACACCTTC
NA	TRBJ2-2	TRBV3-1	NA	CASSQDPDANTGELFF	TGTGCCAGCAGCCAAGATCCGGATGCGAACACCGGGGAGCTGTTTTTT
NA	TRBJ2-1	TRBV12-3/TRBV12-4	TRBD2	CASRSSGVIYNEQFF	TGTGCCAGCAGGAGTAGCGGGGTGATCTACAATGAGCAGTTCTTC
NA	TRBJ1-5	TRBV18	TRBD1	CASSTRQGDQPQHF	TGTGCCAGCTCAACTCGACAGGGTGATCAGCCCCAGCATTTT
once	TRBJ2-7	TRBV5-1	TRBD2	CASSGSQDPGLAGFYEQYF	TGCGCCAGCAGCGGATCACAGGATCCGGGACTAGCGGGGTTCTACGAGCAGTACTTC
NA	TRBJ2-1	TRBV12-3/TRBV12-4	NA	CASSLPLDEQFF	TGTGCCAGCAGTTTACCCCTGGATGAGCAGTTCTTC
NA	TRBJ2-1	TRBV29-1	NA	CSVDDRGPYNEQFF	TGCAGCGTTGATGATCGCGGGCCCTACAATGAGCAGTTCTTC
NA	TRBJ2-7	TRBV19	NA	CASSRVSSYEQYF	TGTGCCAGTAGTAGGGTCTCCTCCTACGAGCAGTACTTC
once	TRBJ2-3	TRBV29-1	NA	CSSLRGADTQYF	TGCAGCTCCCTGCGAGGGGCAGATACGCAGTATTTT
NA	TRBJ2-1	TRBV5-1	TRBD2	CASSLLAGYNEQFF	TGCGCCAGCAGCTTACTAGCGGGGTACAATGAGCAGTTCTTC
NA	TRBJ2-3	TRBV3-1	NA	CASSQGRDTQYF	TGTGCCAGCAGCCAAGGAAGAGATACGCAGTATTTT
NA	TRBJ2-2	TRBV15	TRBD2	CATSRSRGGTGELFF	TGTGCCACCAGCAGATCCCGGGGGGGCACCGGGGAGCTGTTTTTT
NA	TRBJ2-1	TRBV29-1	NA	CSVTPANEQFF	TGCAGCGTTACTCCCGCCAATGAGCAGTTCTTC
NA	TRBJ1-2	TRBV24-1	TRBD1	CATSDFRSGTDGYTF	TGTGCCACCAGTGATTTTCGGTCCGGGACAGATGGCTACACCTTC
once	TRBJ2-7	TRBV4-2	TRBD2	CASRGAGTSSYEQYF	TGTGCCAGCAGGGGAGCGGGGACTAGCTCCTACGAGCAGTACTTC
NA	TRBJ2-5	TRBV19	NA	CASSTPPGAQYF	TGTGCCAGTAGTACCCCACCAGGGGCCCAGTACTTC
few	TRBJ2-3	TRBV30	NA	CAWISGDTQYF	TGTGCCTGGATCAGCGGGGATACGCAGTATTTT
NA	TRBJ2-1	TRBV11-2	TRBD2	CASSFGGLGNEQFF	TGTGCCAGCAGCTTCGGGGGGTTGGGCAATGAGCAGTTCTTC